Shown below are 19 T cell receptor beta chains from a single sample sequenced in a study of glioma-infiltrating T cells. TCR alpha and beta CDR3 regions were amplified from RNA using iRepertoire nested multiplex PCR. TCRdb itself ran the multiplex PCR reads through MiXCR, one entry per CDR3 protein. The sample records 100,000 to 150,000 distinct CDR3 sequences, 20% to 25% being singletons. Material: glioma tissue, nonneoplastic brain tissue, or PBMCs (not recorded which). The receptors were gathered from a human donor with low-grade glioma or glioblastoma, undergoing nonglioma brain surgery, or in good health (not recorded which).

With respect to this clonotype: This may be a read error, as it is one base from a much larger clone. This rearrangement joins TRBV28 to TRBJ1-1; D perhaps matches TRBD1 (5 bases). CDR3 size: 11 residues. Germline-derived CDR1 and CDR2 are MDHEN and SYDVKM. The CDR3 is CASRGVTGAFF. For the CDR3, the DNA is TGTGCCAGCAGAGGGGTCACTGGAGCTTTCTTT. Full variable domain (remainder filled in from reference TRBV28 and TRBJ1-1): DVKVTQSSRYLVKRTGEKVFLECVQDMDHENMFWYRQDPGLGLRLIYFSYDVKMKEKGDIPEGYSVSREKKERFSLILESASTNQTSMYLCASRGVTGAFFGQGTRLTVV.

This clonotype was seen only once. Germline and junction disagree at one end, which may indicate a read error. The chain joins TRBV7-2 to TRBJ1-5; D unresolved. CDR1 and CDR2 from the germline V gene are SGHTA and FQGNSA. CDR3 length equals 18 residues. The CDR3 is CASSLRSGGSYSNQPQHF. Here the CDR3 DNA reads TGTGCCAGCAGCTTAAGGTCAGGAGGATCTTATAGCAATCAGCCACAGCATTTT.

A few counts support this clonotype. V and J are TRBV6-6 and TRBJ1-2, with a tentative D call TRBD1 (5 bases). This CDR3 region has 13 residues. Trimming pared 2 bases from V and 8 bases from J, leaving 12 bases between. CDR1 and CDR2 from the germline V gene are MNHNY and SVGAGI (reference sequence). CDR3 DNA: TGTGCCAGCAGTTACGCCGGGGACTTGGGCTACACCTTC. Translated: CASSYAGDLGYTF.

The sample holds many counts of this clonotype. J is TRBJ2-1 and V is TRBV6-1, with 9 bases aligning to TRBD1. Germline lookup yields CDR1 MNHNS and CDR2 SASEGT. The CDR3 sequence is 13 residues long. The V and J ends lost 6 bases and 8 bases, in that order; junction bases with no gene match: 5. The CDR3 reads CASRRDRVDEQFF. DNA for the CDR3: TGTGCCAGCAGGAGGGACAGGGTTGATGAGCAGTTCTTC.

The sample holds many counts of this clonotype. The rearrangement uses TRBV20-1 and TRBJ2-1, with 9 bases aligning to TRBD1. Unmatched junction bases numbered 7, after V lost 1 base and J lost 9 bases. The CDR3 consists of 14 residues. CDR1 and CDR2 from the germline V gene are DFQATT and SNEGSKA (reference sequence). The CDR3 spells CSARATGGRGEQFF. DNA for the CDR3: TGCAGTGCTAGAGCGACAGGGGGTAGAGGTGAGCAGTTCTTC.

The V and J genes are TRBV16 and TRBJ2-2; the D call may be TRBD1 or TRBD2 (5 bases each). CDR1 is KGHSY, CDR2 FQNENV, per germline. The CDR3 extends over 16 amino acids. V gave up 7 bases and J gave up 5 bases, with 20 bases separating them. Here the CDR3 DNA reads TGTGCCAGCATCGAGCTGACAGCGGTGCCAACCGGGGAGCTGTTTTTT. Translating gives CASIELTAVPTGELFF.

This clonotype showed up just a few times. This chain connects TRBV2 to TRBJ1-3; D not resolved. Germline V lookup: CDR1 SNHLY, CDR2 FYNNEI. Trimming removed 7 bases from V and 4 bases from J, with 20 bases in between. CDR3 length equals 16 residues. The DNA for the CDR3 is TGTGCCAGCACCTCCGGGCTCATCGGTTCCGGAAACACCATATATTTT. It encodes CASTSGLIGSGNTIYF.

A note on this clonotype: This may stem from a read error, because a much larger clone lies one nucleotide away. The chain carries TRBV20-1 and TRBJ1-1; no clear D. The CDR3 extends over 12 amino acids. V was cut by 3 bases and J by 6 bases, with 11 bases left in between. The germline gives CDR1 DFQATT, CDR2 SNEGSKA (reference sequence). The CDR3 loop reads CSASTEDPEAFF. CDR3 bases: TGCAGTGCTAGTACTGAGGACCCTGAAGCTTTCTTT.

This clonotype was counted ten times or more. The chain combines TRBV20-1 with TRBJ2-5; 8 bases fit TRBD1. CDR3 length: 13 residues. Germline values: CDR1 DFQATT, CDR2 SNEGSKA (reference sequence). V shed 3 bases, J shed 4 bases, and the junction held 4 bases outside the gene matches. CDR3 bases: TGCAGTGCTAGCAGGGGGCTTGGAGAGACCCAGTACTTC. Protein product: CSASRGLGETQYF.

This clonotype occurred a few times. The V call is TRBV4-1, the J call TRBJ1-5, with D tentatively TRBD1 (5 bases). This CDR3 spans 15 amino acids. Germline V gene lookup returns CDR1 MGHRA and CDR2 YSYEKL. V shed 5 bases and J shed 5 bases, with 16 bases lying between them. The CDR3 coding sequence is TGCGCCAGCAGCGCCAGAAGGACAACGGATCAGCCCCAGCATTTT. This encodes CASSARRTTDQPQHF.

The V call is TRBV7-2, the J call TRBJ2-3; D not certain. The CDR3 is 15 amino acids. The ends were cut back, 1 base at V and 7 bases at J, with 15 bases in the middle. Per the germline V gene, CDR1 is SGHTA and CDR2 is FQGNSA. In DNA form, the CDR3 reads TGTGCCAGCAGCTTAGGTGGGCAGGTCTCGTATACGCAGTATTTT. Its protein is CASSLGGQVSYTQYF.

There are many counts of this clonotype. The genes are TRBV6-1 and TRBJ1-5; D remains ambiguous. Trimming cost V 5 bases and J 7 bases, with 15 bases left between them. CDR1 is MNHNS and CDR2 is SASEGT in the germline V gene. The CDR3 runs 14 residues. CDR3 amino acids: CASSPTTGQQPQHF. CDR3 coding DNA: TGTGCCAGCAGTCCGACCACGGGCCAACAGCCCCAGCATTTT.

In this sample, this clonotype turned up a few times. V usage is TRBV7-9 and J usage is TRBJ2-7; 8 bases fit TRBD1. CDR1 and CDR2 from the germline V gene are SEHNR and FQNEAQ (reference sequence). CDR3 length: 16 amino acids. V shed 3 bases and J 7 bases; nucleotides not matched to a gene: 14. CDR3 coding DNA: TGTGCCAGCAGCTTCTCTCTACGGCAGGGGGCAAGTGAGCAGTACGTC. The encoded protein is CASSFSLRQGASEQYV.

This clonotype was observed at least ten times. The CDR3 DNA is TGTGCCAGCAGTTACACCGGATTACTCTATGGCTACACCTTC. Protein product: CASSYTGLLYGYTF. V gene TRBV6-2 or TRBV6-3 combines with J gene TRBJ1-2, with unresolved D. CDR1 MNHEY and CDR2 SVGEGT come from the germline V gene. Trimming removed 2 bases at V and 4 bases at J, with 11 bases between. The CDR3 is 14 residues long.

This clonotype was found many times. The V and J genes are TRBV27 and TRBJ1-2; 9 nucleotides align to TRBD1. J lost 8 bases, V lost 3 bases, and 7 bases had no gene match. The CDR3 has 14 residues. Germline CDR1 and CDR2: MNHEY and SMNVEV (reference sequence). The CDR3 region has the DNA TGTGCCAGCAGTTTGATGGGACAGGGAGGAGGCTACACCTTC. Residues: CASSLMGQGGGYTF.

This chain connects TRBV7-2 to TRBJ2-5, with TRBD2 identical over 14 bases. The CDR3 spans 14 residues. V shed 4 bases, J shed 12 bases, and the junction held 7 bases outside the gene matches. The germline gives CDR1 SGHTA, CDR2 FQGNSA. CDR3 DNA: TGTGCCAGCAGCTCGGGACTAGCGGGGGCCACCAAGTACTTC. Its translation is CASSSGLAGATKYF.

This clonotype was picked up a small number of times. The chain recombines TRBV24-1 with TRBJ2-2, with D possibly TRBD1 on 6 matching bases. The CDR3 extends over 15 amino acids. Germline loops: CDR1 KGHDR, CDR2 SFDVKD. The ends were cut back, 4 bases at V and 0 bases at J, with 8 bases in the middle. CDR3 loop: CATSEQGTNTGELFF. The DNA for the CDR3 is TGTGCCACCAGTGAACAGGGCACGAACACCGGGGAGCTGTTTTTT.

This chain uses TRBV30 with TRBJ1-1; D uncertain. The CDR3 runs to 11 residues. CDR1 and CDR2 from the germline V gene are GTSNPN and SVGIG (reference sequence). V lost 2 bases, J lost 8 bases, and 9 bases lay in between. The CDR3 is CAWSPWFEAFF. In nucleotides, the CDR3 is TGTGCCTGGAGTCCCTGGTTCGAAGCTTTCTTT.

This clonotype has a count of ten or more. CDR3 residues: CASSRSTAMNTEAFF. CDR3 sequence (DNA): TGTGCCAGCAGCCGATCCACAGCTATGAACACTGAAGCTTTCTTT. The chain is built from TRBV7-2 and TRBJ1-1, with D uncertain. V was cut by 5 bases and J by 0 bases, with 13 bases left in between. This CDR3 region has 15 residues. Germline V gene sequence: CDR1 SGHTA, CDR2 FQGNSA.